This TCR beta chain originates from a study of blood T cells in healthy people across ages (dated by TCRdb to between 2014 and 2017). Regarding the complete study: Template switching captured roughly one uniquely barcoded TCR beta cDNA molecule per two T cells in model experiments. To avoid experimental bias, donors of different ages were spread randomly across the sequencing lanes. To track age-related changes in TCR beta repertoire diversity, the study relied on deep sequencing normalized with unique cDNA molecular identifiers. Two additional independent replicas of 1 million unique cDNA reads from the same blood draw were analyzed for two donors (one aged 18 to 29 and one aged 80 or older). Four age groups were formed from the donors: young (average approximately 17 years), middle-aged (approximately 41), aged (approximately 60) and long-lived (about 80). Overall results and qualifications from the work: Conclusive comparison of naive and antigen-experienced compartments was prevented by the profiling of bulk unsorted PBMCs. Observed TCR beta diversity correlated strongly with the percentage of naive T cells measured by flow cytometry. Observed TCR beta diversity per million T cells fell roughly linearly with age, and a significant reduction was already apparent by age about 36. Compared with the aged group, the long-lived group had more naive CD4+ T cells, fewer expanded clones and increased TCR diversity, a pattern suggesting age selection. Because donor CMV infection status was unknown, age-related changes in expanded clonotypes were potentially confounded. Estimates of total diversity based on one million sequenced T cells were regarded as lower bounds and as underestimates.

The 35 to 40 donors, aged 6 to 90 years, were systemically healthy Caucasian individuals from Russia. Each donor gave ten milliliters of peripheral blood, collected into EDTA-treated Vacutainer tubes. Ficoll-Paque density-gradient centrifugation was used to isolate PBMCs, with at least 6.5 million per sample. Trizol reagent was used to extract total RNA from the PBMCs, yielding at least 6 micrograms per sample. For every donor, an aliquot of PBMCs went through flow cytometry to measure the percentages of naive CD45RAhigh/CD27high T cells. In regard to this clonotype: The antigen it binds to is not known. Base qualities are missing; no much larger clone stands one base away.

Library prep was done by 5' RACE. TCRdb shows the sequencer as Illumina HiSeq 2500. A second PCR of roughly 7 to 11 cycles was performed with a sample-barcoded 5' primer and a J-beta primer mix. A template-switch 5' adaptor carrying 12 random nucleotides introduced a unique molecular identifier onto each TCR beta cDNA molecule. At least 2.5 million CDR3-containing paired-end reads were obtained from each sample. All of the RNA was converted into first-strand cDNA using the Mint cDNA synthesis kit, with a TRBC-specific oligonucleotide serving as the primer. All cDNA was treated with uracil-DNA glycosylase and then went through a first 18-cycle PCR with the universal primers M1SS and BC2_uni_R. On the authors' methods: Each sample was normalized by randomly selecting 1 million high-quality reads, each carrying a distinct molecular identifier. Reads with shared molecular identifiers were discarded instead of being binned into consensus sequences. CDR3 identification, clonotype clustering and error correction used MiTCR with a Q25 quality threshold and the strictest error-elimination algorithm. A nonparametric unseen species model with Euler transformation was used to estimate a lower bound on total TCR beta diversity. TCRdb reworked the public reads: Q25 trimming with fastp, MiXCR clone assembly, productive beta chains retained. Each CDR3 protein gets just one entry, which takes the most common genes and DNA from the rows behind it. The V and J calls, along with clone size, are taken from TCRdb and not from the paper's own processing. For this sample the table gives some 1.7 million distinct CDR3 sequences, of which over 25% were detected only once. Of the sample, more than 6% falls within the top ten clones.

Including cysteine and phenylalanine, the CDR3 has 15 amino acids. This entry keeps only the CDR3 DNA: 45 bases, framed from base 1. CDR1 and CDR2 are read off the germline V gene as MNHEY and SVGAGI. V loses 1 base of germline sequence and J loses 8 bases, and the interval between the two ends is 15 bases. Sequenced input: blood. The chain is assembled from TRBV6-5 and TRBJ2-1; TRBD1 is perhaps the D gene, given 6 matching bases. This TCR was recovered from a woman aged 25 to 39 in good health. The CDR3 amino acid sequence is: CASSYYGTPGDEQFF. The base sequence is TGTGCCAGCAGTTACTACGGGACACCAGGGGATGAGCAGTTCTTC.